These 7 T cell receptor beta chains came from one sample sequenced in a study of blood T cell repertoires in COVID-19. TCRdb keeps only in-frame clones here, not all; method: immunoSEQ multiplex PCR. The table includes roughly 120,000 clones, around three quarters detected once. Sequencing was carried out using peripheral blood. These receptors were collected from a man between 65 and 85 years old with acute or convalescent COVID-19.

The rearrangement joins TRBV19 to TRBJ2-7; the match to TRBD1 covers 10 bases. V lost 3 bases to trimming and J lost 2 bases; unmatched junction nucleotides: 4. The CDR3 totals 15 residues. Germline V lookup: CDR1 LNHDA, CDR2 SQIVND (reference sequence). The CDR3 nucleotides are TGTGCCAGTAGTATTTCGGGACAGGGGACCTACGAGCAGTACTTC. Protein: CASSISGQGTYEQYF.

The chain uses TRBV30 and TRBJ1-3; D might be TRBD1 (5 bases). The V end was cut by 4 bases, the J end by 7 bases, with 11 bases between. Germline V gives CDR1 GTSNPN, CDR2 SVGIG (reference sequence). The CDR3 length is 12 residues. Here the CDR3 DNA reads TGTGCCTGGACCCGGGCAGGGAACACCATATATTTT. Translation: CAWTRAGNTIYF.

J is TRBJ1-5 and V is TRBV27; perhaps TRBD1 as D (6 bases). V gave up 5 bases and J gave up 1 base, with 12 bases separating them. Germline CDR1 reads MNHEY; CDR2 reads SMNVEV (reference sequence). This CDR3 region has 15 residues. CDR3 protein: CASSSTGWSNQPQHF. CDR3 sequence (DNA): TGTGCCAGCAGTAGTACAGGGTGGAGCAATCAGCCCCAGCATTTT.

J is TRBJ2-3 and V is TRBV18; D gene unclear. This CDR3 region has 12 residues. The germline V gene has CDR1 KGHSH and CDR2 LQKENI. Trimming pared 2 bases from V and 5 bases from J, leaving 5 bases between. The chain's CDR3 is CASSPIEDTQYF. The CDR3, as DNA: TGTGCCAGCTCACCAATAGAAGATACGCAGTATTTT.

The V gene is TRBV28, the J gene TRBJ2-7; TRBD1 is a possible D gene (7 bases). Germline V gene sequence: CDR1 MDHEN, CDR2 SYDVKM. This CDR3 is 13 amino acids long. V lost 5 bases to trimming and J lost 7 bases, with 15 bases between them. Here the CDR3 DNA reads TGTGCCAGCAGTATCCCGACAGGGAGGGAGCAGTACTTC. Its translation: CASSIPTGREQYF.

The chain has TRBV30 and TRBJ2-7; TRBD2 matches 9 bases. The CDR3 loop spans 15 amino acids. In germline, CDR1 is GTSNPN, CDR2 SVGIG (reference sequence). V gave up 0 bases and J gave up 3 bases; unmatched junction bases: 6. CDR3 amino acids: CAWSVNGLASYEQYF. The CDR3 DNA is TGTGCCTGGAGTGTAAACGGACTAGCGAGCTACGAGCAGTACTTC.

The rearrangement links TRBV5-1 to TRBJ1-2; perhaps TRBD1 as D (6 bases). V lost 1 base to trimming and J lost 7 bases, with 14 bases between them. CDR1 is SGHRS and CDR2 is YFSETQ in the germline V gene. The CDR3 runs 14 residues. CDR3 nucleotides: TGCGCCAGCAGCTTGATGCCAGGGGATTCTGGCTACACCTTC. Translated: CASSLMPGDSGYTF.